This T cell receptor (beta chain) is drawn from a study of T cell changes during pregnancy in multiple sclerosis. This CDR3 has 11 residues. Germline V gene sequence: CDR1 MDHEN, CDR2 SYDVKM. With 6 bases removed from V and 4 bases from J, the gap between germline ends came to 5 bases. Only a few counts were recorded for this clone. Libraries were prepared by immunoSEQ multiplex PCR; TCRdb keeps only in-frame clonotypes and omits some of them. This sample has 85,000 to 90,000 clones, with 94% found just once. The sequence was collected from a female donor in good health, enrolled as a control in a pregnancy study. The chain employs TRBV28 and TRBJ2-3; the D is unclear. The specimen was peripheral blood, collected after pregnancy. CDR3 sequence: CASSGADTQYF. CDR3 sequence (DNA): TGTGCCAGCAGCGGAGCAGATACGCAGTATTTT. Full variable domain (remainder filled in from reference TRBV28 and TRBJ2-3): DVKVTQSSRYLVKRTGEKVFLECVQDMDHENMFWYRQDPGLGLRLIYFSYDVKMKEKGDIPEGYSVSREKKERFSLILESASTNQTSMYLCASSGADTQYFGPGTRLTVL.